The 5 T cell receptor beta chains listed next were all sequenced from one sample in a study of vaccination and CD4 T cells after COVID-19. Sample treatment: approximately 11-day PBMC culture with coronavirus spike peptide pools or control peptides (ViraFEST assay). Sequenced with the Oncomine TCR Beta short-read assay was DNA taken from cultured CD4+ T cells. TCRdb re-called the PCR reads with MiXCR, one entry per CDR3 protein. The table has 1,500 to 2,500 distinct CDR3 sequences, roughly 57% seen once. These TCRs' antigens remain unknown. The specimen was CD4+ T cells from blood, cultured in vitro, collected after SARS-CoV-2 vaccination. These receptors originate from a human donor who had recovered from COVID-19.

The genes are TRBV10-3 and TRBJ2-7, with 14 bases that match TRBD2. This CDR3 contains 19 residues. V gave up 2 bases and J gave up 0 bases; unmatched junction bases: 9. Per germline, CDR1 ENHRY and CDR2 SYGVKD. The CDR3 loop is CAISERGLAGGTLSYEQYF. Here the CDR3 DNA reads TGTGCCATCAGTGAGCGAGGACTAGCGGGAGGAACGCTCTCCTACGAGCAGTACTTC.

This clonotype has a handful of counts. The genes are TRBV6-2 or TRBV6-3 and TRBJ2-1; 16 positions match TRBD2. CDR3 length: 18 residues. CDR1 is MNHEY, CDR2 SVGEGT, per germline. After removal of 8 bases from V and 1 base from J, the junction contained 8 bases not matched to a gene. CDR3 sequence: CASLGGLAGGLSYNEQFF. CDR3 DNA: TGTGCCAGCCTTGGGGGACTAGCGGGGGGGCTTTCCTACAATGAGCAGTTCTTC.

The chain is built from TRBV27 and TRBJ2-3; 7 bases line up with TRBD2. There are 15 residues in the CDR3. Trimming cost V 6 bases and J 2 bases; bases outside gene matches: 8. From germline, CDR1 is MNHEY and CDR2 SMNVEV (reference sequence). CDR3 nucleotide sequence: TGTGCCAGCAGCCCCCGGCGGGACTACACAGATACGCAGTATTTT. This encodes CASSPRRDYTDTQYF.

This chain links TRBV11-3 with TRBJ1-1; TRBD1 is a possible D gene (5 bases). This CDR3 comprises 13 residues. Deletions cut 4 bases from V and 2 bases from J, with 8 bases between. Germline V gene sequence: CDR1 SGHNT, CDR2 YENEEA. CDR3 amino acids: CASSSQGNTEAFF. DNA for the CDR3: TGTGCCAGCAGCTCTCAGGGAAACACTGAAGCTTTCTTT. The full variable domain, its missing parts supplied by reference TRBV11-3 and TRBJ1-1, is EAGVVQSPRYKIIEKKQPVAFWCNPISGHNTLYWYLQNLGQGPELLIRYENEEAVDDSQLPKDRFSAERLKGVDSTLKIQPAELGDSAVYLCASSSQGNTEAFFGQGTRLTVV.

The chain links TRBV14 to TRBJ2-2; D remains unclear. The germline CDR1 and CDR2 sequences are SGHDN and FVKESK. The CDR3 is 13 amino acids. V was trimmed by 1 base and J by 8 bases, leaving 8 bases between them. CDR3 sequence (DNA): TGTGCCAGCAGCCAAGTCAGAAGGGGGGAGCTGTTTTTT. It translates to CASSQVRRGELFF.